Following are 14 T cell receptor beta chains from one sample sequenced in a study of identical twins. TCRdb fed the 5' RACE reads into MiXCR, producing one record per CDR3 protein. The sample shows some 1,600,000 distinct CDR3 sequences, around 29% of them seen only once. Sequenced: cord blood. Receptors originate from a newborn girl in good health.

The sample holds a few counts of this clonotype. The chain uses TRBV28 and TRBJ1-1; no firm D call. The ends were cut back, 3 bases at V and 1 base at J, with 9 bases in the middle. Germline V gene data show CDR1 as MDHEN and CDR2 as SYDVKM. The CDR3 contains 14 residues. The CDR3 spells CASSFSGRNTEAFF. CDR3 in DNA: TGTGCCAGCAGTTTTTCAGGTAGGAACACTGAAGCTTTCTTT.

The rearrangement uses TRBV12-3 or TRBV12-4 and TRBJ2-6; maybe TRBD1 (5 bases). V lost 3 bases to trimming and J lost 12 bases, with 9 bases between them. There are 12 residues in the CDR3. The CDR3 region is CASSFAGPVLTF. In DNA form, the CDR3 reads TGTGCCAGCAGTTTCGCAGGGCCCGTCCTGACTTTC.

On this clonotype: The junction does not match germline at one end; this may be a read error. The genes are TRBV5-6 and TRBJ2-6; D not resolved. This CDR3 spans 17 amino acids. Germline V gene lookup returns CDR1 SGHDT and CDR2 YYEEEE. CDR3 loop: CASGFSLDGSGANVLTF. The CDR3 DNA follows: TGTGCCAGCGGCTTTTCATTGGACGGCTCTGGGGCCAACGTCCTGACTTTC.

This clonotype was counted a few times. The chain recombines TRBV28 with TRBJ1-2; maybe TRBD1 (5 bases). Trimming took 6 bases from V and 1 from J, leaving 15 bases between them. CDR1 is MDHEN and CDR2 is SYDVKM in the germline V gene. The CDR3 has 15 amino acids. The CDR3 reads CASSLTGGYNYGYTF. The CDR3 nucleotides are TGTGCCAGCAGCCTTACTGGGGGGTATAACTATGGCTACACCTTC.

This clonotype was counted between two and nine times. This chain connects TRBV2 to TRBJ2-1; 8 bases align to TRBD2. Germline V lookup: CDR1 SNHLY, CDR2 FYNNEI. There are 16 residues in the CDR3. With 6 bases clipped from V and 10 bases from J, the junction kept 17 bases outside the gene matches. For the CDR3, the DNA is TGTGCCAGCAGGGGTAAACCGGGACTAGGGTATGGGGAGCAGTTCTTC. Translation: CASRGKPGLGYGEQFF.

In the case of this clonotype: A junction end diverges from the germline sequence, so it may reflect a read error. The chain uses TRBV29-1 and TRBJ2-7; 7 nucleotides line up with TRBD2. CDR1 SQVTM and CDR2 ANQGSEA come from the germline V gene. CDR3 size: 13 residues. The CDR3 sequence is CNVEGEGPYEQYF. The CDR3 coding sequence is TGCAACGTTGAAGGGGAGGGCCCCTACGAGCAGTACTTC.

Regarding this clonotype: A read error may produce the germline difference seen at one junction end. The chain carries TRBV19 and TRBJ2-5; D is ambiguous. The CDR3 consists of 11 residues. Per the germline V gene, CDR1 is LNHDA and CDR2 is SQIVND (reference sequence). The CDR3 sequence: CAGSMEETQYF. The CDR3 coding sequence is TGTGCCGGTAGTATGGAGGAGACCCAGTACTTC.

This clonotype was seen a few times. The genes are TRBV5-1 and TRBJ1-1; the D is unclear. The germline gives CDR1 SGHRS, CDR2 YFSETQ. The CDR3 loop spans 14 amino acids. V dropped 1 base and J dropped 8 bases, with 15 bases sitting between them. CDR3 DNA sequence: TGCGCCAGCAGCTTGAGTGGAACAGAGATAGAAGCTTTCTTT. Protein: CASSLSGTEIEAFF.

Many counts were recorded for this clonotype. V gene TRBV20-1 combines with J gene TRBJ1-2; D is perhaps TRBD1 (6 bases). The V gene lost 6 bases and the J gene lost 9 bases, with 14 bases spanning the gap. The CDR3 is 11 residues long. Germline values: CDR1 DFQATT, CDR2 SNEGSKA (reference sequence). CDR3 loop: CSAPGQERYTF. CDR3 bases: TGCAGTGCCCCGGGACAAGAACGCTACACCTTC.

The chain recombines TRBV28 with TRBJ2-1; D unclear. Trimming removed 3 bases at V and 7 bases at J, with 13 bases between. Germline CDR1 MDHEN, CDR2 SYDVKM. This CDR3 region has 14 residues. The CDR3 here is CASSLWAVGNEQFF. CDR3 DNA sequence: TGTGCCAGCAGTTTGTGGGCAGTGGGGAATGAGCAGTTCTTC.

This clonotype was found a few times. One base away lies a much larger clone, so this may be a sequencing read error. This rearrangement joins TRBV20-1 to TRBJ1-2, with TRBD1 matching 10 bases. This CDR3 spans 13 amino acids. With V trimmed by 2 bases and J by 4 bases, 1 base remained unmatched. Germline V gene lookup returns CDR1 DFQATT and CDR2 SNEGSKA (reference sequence). The CDR3 nucleotides read TGCAGTGCTAGATGGACAGGGGGCTATGGCTACACCTTC. It codes for CSARWTGGYGYTF.

With regard to this clonotype: Possible read error: a much larger clone is one base away. The chain uses TRBV10-3 and TRBJ1-5; weak D call: TRBD1 (6 bases). CDR1 ENHRY and CDR2 SYGVKD come from the germline V gene. The CDR3 spans 14 residues. V was clipped by 10 bases and J by 5 bases, with 18 bases between them. The chain's CDR3 is CATSRGRGYQPQHF. In DNA form, the CDR3 reads TGTGCCACCAGCCGGGGCAGGGGTTATCAGCCCCAGCATTTT.

The V call is TRBV20-1, the J call TRBJ1-5; the match to TRBD1 covers 7 bases. This CDR3 is 12 amino acids long. Germline V gives CDR1 DFQATT, CDR2 SNEGSKA (reference sequence). Trimming at V came to 0 bases and at J to 8 bases, leaving 1 base not matched to a gene. The CDR3 protein is CSARDRGEPQHF. In nucleotides, the CDR3 is TGCAGTGCTAGAGACAGGGGGGAGCCCCAGCATTTT.

This clonotype was seen a few times. The gene calls are TRBV20-1 and TRBJ2-7; D call uncertain. V was pared by 0 bases and J by 3 bases, with 9 bases between. The germline V gene encodes CDR1 DFQATT and CDR2 SNEGSKA (reference sequence). The CDR3 extends over 13 amino acids. CDR3 DNA: TGCAGTGCTAGAGATCCAGTTTTCTACGAGCAGTACTTC. As protein: CSARDPVFYEQYF.